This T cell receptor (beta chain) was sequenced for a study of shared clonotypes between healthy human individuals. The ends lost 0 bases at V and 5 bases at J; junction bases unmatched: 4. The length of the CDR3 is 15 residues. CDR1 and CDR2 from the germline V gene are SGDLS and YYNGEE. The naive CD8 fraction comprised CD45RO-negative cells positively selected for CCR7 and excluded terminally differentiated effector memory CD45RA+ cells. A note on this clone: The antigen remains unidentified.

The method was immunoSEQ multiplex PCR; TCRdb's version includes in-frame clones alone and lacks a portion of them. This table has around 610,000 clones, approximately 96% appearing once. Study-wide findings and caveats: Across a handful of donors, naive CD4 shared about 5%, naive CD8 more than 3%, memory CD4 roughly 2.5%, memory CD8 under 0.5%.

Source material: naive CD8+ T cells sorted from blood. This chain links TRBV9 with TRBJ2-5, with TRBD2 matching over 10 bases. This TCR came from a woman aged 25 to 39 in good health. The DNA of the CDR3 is TGTGCCAGCAGCGTAGAGGTTAGCGGGGGGGAGACCCAGTACTTC. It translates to CASSVEVSGGETQYF.